At least ten counts were recorded for the clone carrying this TCR beta chain. Its antigen is currently unknown. This sample was taken from a study of tumor-infiltrating lymphocytes in primary liver carcinoma. Study overall: Sample yields, roughly 3.65 to 7.13 million productive TCRbeta reads, were similar across the tissue types. Regarding the study as a whole: Tumor region pairs overlapped more than did tumor-adjacent and tumor-blood pairs.

Starting material of around 490 ng total RNA yielded TCR beta cDNA via a constant-region primer. Three rounds of nested multiplex PCR with slightly modified ARM-PCR produced TCR beta libraries. TRBV1-TRBV30 forward primers and a C-beta reverse primer were used in the first two PCR rounds, which each ran for 10 cycles. TCRdb redid the calling of the multiplex PCR reads with MiXCR, one entry per CDR3 protein. Among approximately 110,000 distinct CDR3 sequences listed, roughly three fifths were seen once. For each extraction, RNA and DNA were obtained together from around 18-30 mg of unsorted bulk tissue. Infection with HBV was chronic in patients; they were treatment-naive. CDR1 is MGHRA, CDR2 YSYEKL, per germline. V was pared by 1 base and J by 2 bases, with 15 bases between. This CDR3 comprises 16 residues.

The clonotype originates from a woman aged 60-75 years with primary liver carcinoma and hepatitis B virus infection. The sample taken for sequencing was liver tumor tissue from sampling region 1. Described subset: tumor region T1, superior pole. The chain employs TRBV4-1 and TRBJ2-7; D may be TRBD1 or TRBD2 (5 bases each). CDR3 loop: CASSQGPDWGTYEQYF. The DNA of the CDR3 is TGCGCCAGCAGCCAAGGTCCGGACTGGGGGACCTACGAGCAGTACTTC.